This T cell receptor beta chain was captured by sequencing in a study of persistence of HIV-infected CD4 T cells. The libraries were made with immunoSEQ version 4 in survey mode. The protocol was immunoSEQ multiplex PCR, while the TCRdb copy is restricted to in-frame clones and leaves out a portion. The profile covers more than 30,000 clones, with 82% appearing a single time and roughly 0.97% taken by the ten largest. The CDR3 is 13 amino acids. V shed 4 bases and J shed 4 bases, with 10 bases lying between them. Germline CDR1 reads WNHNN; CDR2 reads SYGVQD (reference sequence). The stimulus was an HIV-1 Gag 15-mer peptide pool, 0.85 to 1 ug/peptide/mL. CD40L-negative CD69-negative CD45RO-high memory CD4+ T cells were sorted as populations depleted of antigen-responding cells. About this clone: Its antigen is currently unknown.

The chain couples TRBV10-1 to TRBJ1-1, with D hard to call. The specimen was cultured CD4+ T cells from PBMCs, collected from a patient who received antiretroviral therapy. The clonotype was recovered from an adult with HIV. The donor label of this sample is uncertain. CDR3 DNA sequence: TGCGCCAGCAGTGGGGTCGGTGGCACTGAAGCTTTCTTT. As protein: CASSGVGGTEAFF.